These T cell receptor beta chains were read from a single sample in a study of graft-versus-host responses after intestinal transplantation. For these TCRs, the target antigens are not known. Repertoires were generated with immunoSEQ multiplex PCR, while TCRdb's copy carries only in-frame clones and drops some. The sample shows about 59,000 clones, almost 95% of them seen only once. Source: unstimulated CD4+ T cells sorted from spleen or lymph node cells, taken before transplant. These receptors all come from a human donor who was the organ donor for an intestinal transplant. Both conserved end residues are part of each CDR3. Fields, in order: clone size, V gene, D gene, J gene, CDR3 protein, CDR3 DNA. A D gene is named only where the DNA matches it firmly. Part of the rows lack a size; the others show once, few, many or a class for expanded clones.

>.|TRBV19|TRBD2|TRBJ2-2
CASSSSGTSAKVTGELFF
TGTGCCAGTAGTTCCTCCGGGACTAGCGCCAAAGTAACCGGGGAGCTGTTTTTT
>few|TRBV5-8|.|TRBJ1-6
CASSFERRDSPLHF
TGTGCCAGCAGCTTCGAGAGGAGAGATTCACCCCTCCACTTT
>.|TRBV18|.|TRBJ2-7
CASSLSRTGNEQYF
TGTGCCAGCTCACTCTCAAGGACGGGGAACGAGCAGTACTTC
>.|TRBV7-2|TRBD2|TRBJ2-7
CASSLFPQTSGGSYEQYF
TGTGCCAGCAGCTTGTTCCCACAAACTAGCGGGGGGTCCTACGAGCAGTACTTC
>.|TRBV19|.|TRBJ1-1
CASSTPDAGNTEAFF
TGTGCCAGTAGTACTCCGGACGCAGGGAACACTGAAGCTTTCTTT
>.|TRBV14|TRBD2|TRBJ2-1
CASSHFFAGEGNEQFF
TGTGCCAGCAGCCACTTCTTCGCGGGGGAAGGCAATGAGCAGTTCTTC
>.|TRBV15|.|TRBJ2-7
CATGTKSYEQYF
TGTGCCACCGGGACAAAATCCTACGAGCAGTACTTC
>.|TRBV4-1|.|TRBJ2-3
CASSQVPGAASTDTQYF
TGCGCCAGCAGCCAAGTGCCGGGGGCAGCTAGCACAGATACGCAGTATTTT
>once|TRBV5-4|.|TRBJ1-2
CASSSVRDSRPYGYTF
TGTGCCAGCAGCTCAGTCCGGGACTCAAGACCTTATGGCTACACCTTC
>.|TRBV7-2|.|TRBJ2-1
CASSPRTTYNEQFF
TGTGCCAGCAGCCCAAGGACTACCTACAATGAGCAGTTCTTC
>.|TRBV9|TRBD2|TRBJ2-7
CATTARGGAYEQYF
TGTGCCACCACGGCGCGCGGGGGGGCGTACGAGCAGTACTTC
>.|TRBV5-1|.|TRBJ1-2
CASSLGGQSKDYGYTF
TGCGCCAGCAGCTTGGGCGGACAGAGCAAAGACTATGGCTACACCTTC
>.|TRBV14|.|TRBJ1-2
CASSHGWRGYTF
TGTGCCAGCAGCCACGGTTGGCGAGGCTACACCTTC
>once|TRBV6-6|.|TRBJ2-7
CASSYGAGLTYEQYF
TGTGCCAGCAGTTACGGGGCAGGGCTTACCTACGAGCAGTACTTC
>.|TRBV4-2|.|TRBJ2-2
CASSQELRGELFF
TGTGCCAGCAGCCAAGAACTTCGGGGGGAGCTGTTTTTT
>.|TRBV11-1|.|TRBJ1-2
CASSLAGGVGYTF
TGTGCCAGCAGCTTAGCGGGCGGAGTCGGCTACACCTTC
>.|TRBV25-1|TRBD1|TRBJ2-7
CARGQEGPYEQYF
TGTGCCAGGGGACAGGAAGGACCTTACGAGCAGTACTTC
>.|TRBV5-1|.|TRBJ2-3
CASSLLPSGGRSDTQYF
TGCGCCAGCAGCTTGCTCCCCTCAGGGGGGAGGTCAGATACGCAGTATTTT
>once|TRBV5-4|.|TRBJ1-6
CASSLVKVGSYNSPLHF
TGTGCCAGCAGCTTGGTTAAAGTGGGCTCCTATAATTCACCCCTCCACTTT
>.|TRBV14|TRBD2|TRBJ2-1
CASSLAPSGGSSYNEQLF
TGTGCCAGCAGCCTCGCCCCTAGCGGGGGGAGCTCCTACAATGAGCAGCTCTTC
>.|TRBV29-1|.|TRBJ1-2
CSVGTADGHAF
TGCAGCGTTGGGACAGCCGATGGCCACGCCTTC
>.|TRBV6-6|.|TRBJ1-2
CASSYSRRGGYTF
TGTGCCAGCAGTTACTCGAGGAGGGGAGGCTACACCTTC
>.|TRBV6-9|.|TRBJ1-2
CASRRTGRKDYGYTF
TGTGCCAGCAGACGCACCGGACGGAAAGATTATGGCTACACCTTC
>.|TRBV27|.|TRBJ1-1
CASSLSPGWNTEAFF
TGTGCCAGCAGTTTATCCCCTGGATGGAACACTGAAGCTTTCTTT
>.|TRBV7-3|TRBD2|TRBJ2-3
CASSFLAGPTDTQYF
TGTGCCAGCAGCTTCCTAGCGGGACCCACAGATACGCAGTATTTT
>.|TRBV5-4|.|TRBJ1-1
CASSLGAGRNTEAFF
TGTGCCAGCAGCTTGGGGGCCGGTAGGAACACTGAAGCTTTCTTT
>once|TRBV18|.|TRBJ2-2
CASSSRYYTGELFF
TGTGCCAGCTCGTCTAGGTATTACACCGGGGAGCTGTTTTTT
>once|TRBV5-1|TRBD2|TRBJ2-1
CASSTLADYNEQFF
TGCGCCAGCAGCACACTAGCGGACTACAATGAGCAGTTCTTC
>once|TRBV5-8|.|TRBJ1-1
CASSLFHGQMNTEAFF
TGTGCCAGCAGCTTGTTCCACGGGCAGATGAACACTGAAGCTTTCTTT
>.|TRBV5-1|.|TRBJ2-6
CASSQSAGANVLTF
TGCGCCAGCTCGCAATCGGCTGGGGCCAACGTCCTGACTTTC
>.|TRBV5-1|.|TRBJ1-6
CASSFNQAPSPLHF
TGCGCCAGCAGCTTTAACCAGGCCCCTTCACCCCTCCACTTT
>.|TRBV5-1|TRBD2|TRBJ2-5
CASSGGLARETQYF
TGCGCCAGCAGCGGCGGACTAGCTCGGGAGACCCAGTACTTC
>.|TRBV5-6|TRBD2|TRBJ2-3
CASSDGLAGKHSTDTQYF
TGTGCCAGCAGCGACGGACTAGCGGGGAAACATAGCACAGATACGCAGTATTTT
>few|TRBV7-2|TRBD1|TRBJ1-5
CASSLVGGRTPQHF
TGTGCCAGCAGCTTAGTAGGGGGCCGCACGCCCCAGCATTTT
>.|TRBV19|.|TRBJ1-2
CASSIGPIFGYGYTF
TGTGCCAGTAGTATTGGGCCTATCTTTGGCTATGGCTACACCTTC
>.|TRBV4-3|TRBD2|TRBJ2-1
CASSQGLAGDNEQFF
TGCGCCAGCAGCCAAGGCCTAGCGGGGGACAATGAGCAGTTCTTC
>.|TRBV10-1|.|TRBJ2-2
CASSESLNTGELFF
TGCGCCAGCAGTGAGAGCCTTAACACCGGGGAGCTGTTTTTT
>.|TRBV6-5|.|TRBJ2-2
CASSYRGNTGELFF
TGTGCCAGCAGTTACAGGGGGAACACCGGGGAGCTGTTTTTT
>.|TRBV29-1|.|TRBJ2-2
CSVEDQQGYTGELFF
TGCAGCGTTGAAGATCAACAGGGATACACCGGGGAGCTGTTTTTT
>.|TRBV19|.|TRBJ2-7
CASSTRQGSEQYF
TGTGCCAGTTCGACACGGCAGGGGAGCGAGCAGTACTTC